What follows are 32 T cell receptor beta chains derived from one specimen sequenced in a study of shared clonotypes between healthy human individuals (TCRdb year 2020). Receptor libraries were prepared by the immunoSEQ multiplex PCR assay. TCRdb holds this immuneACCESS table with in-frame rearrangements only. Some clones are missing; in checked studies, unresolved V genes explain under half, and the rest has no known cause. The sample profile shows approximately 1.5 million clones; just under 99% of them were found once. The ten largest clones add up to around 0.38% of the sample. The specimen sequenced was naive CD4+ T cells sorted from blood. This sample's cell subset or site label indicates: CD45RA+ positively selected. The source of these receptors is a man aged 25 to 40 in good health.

The DNA of the CDR3 is TGTGCCAGCAGCCAAGTCTTGACAGGGGGTCGTGGCTACACCTTC. Protein: CASSQVLTGGRGYTF. V and J are TRBV7-2 and TRBJ1-2; 9 nucleotides align to TRBD1. The junction had 11 bases not matched to a gene; V was cut back by 5 bases and J by 7 bases. CDR1 and CDR2 (germline): SGHTA, FQGNSA. There are 15 residues in the CDR3.

The CDR3 reads CASSLAPGQIYEQYF. The CDR3 DNA follows: TGCGCCAGCAGCCTTGCACCGGGACAAATCTACGAGCAGTACTTC. The chain uses TRBV4-1 and TRBJ2-7; possibly TRBD1 for D (6 bases). This CDR3 is 15 amino acids long. V lost 4 bases and J 3 bases, leaving 16 bases between the germline ends. Germline-derived CDR1 and CDR2 are MGHRA and YSYEKL.

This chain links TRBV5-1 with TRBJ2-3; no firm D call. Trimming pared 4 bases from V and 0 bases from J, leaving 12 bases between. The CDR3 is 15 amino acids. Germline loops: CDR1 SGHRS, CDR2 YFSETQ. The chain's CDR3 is CASSPGSRSTDTQYF. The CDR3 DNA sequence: TGCGCCAGCAGCCCTGGCAGCAGGAGCACAGATACGCAGTATTTT. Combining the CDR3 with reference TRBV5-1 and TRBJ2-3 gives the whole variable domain KAGVTQTPRYLIKTRGQQVTLSCSPISGHRSVSWYQQTPGQGLQFLFEYFSETQRNKGNFPGRFSGRQFSNSRSEMNVSTLELGDSALYLCASSPGSRSTDTQYFGPGTRLTVL.

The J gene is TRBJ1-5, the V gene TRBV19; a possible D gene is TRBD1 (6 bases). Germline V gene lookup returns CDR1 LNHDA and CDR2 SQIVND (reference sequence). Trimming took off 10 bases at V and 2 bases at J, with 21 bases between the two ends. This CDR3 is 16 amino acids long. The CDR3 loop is CATAAKTGNGNQPQHF. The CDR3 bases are TGTGCCACCGCCGCGAAAACAGGGAATGGCAATCAGCCCCAGCATTTT. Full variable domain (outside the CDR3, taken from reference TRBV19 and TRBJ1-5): DGGITQSPKYLFRKEGQNVTLSCEQNLNHDAMYWYRQDPGQGLRLIYYSQIVNDFQKGDIAEGYSVSREKKESFPLTVTSAQKNPTAFYLCATAAKTGNGNQPQHFGDGTRLSIL.

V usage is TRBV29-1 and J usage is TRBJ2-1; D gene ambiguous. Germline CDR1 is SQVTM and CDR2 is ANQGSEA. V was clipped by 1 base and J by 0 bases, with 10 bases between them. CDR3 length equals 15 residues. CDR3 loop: CSVEGHRSSYNEQFF. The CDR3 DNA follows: TGCAGCGTTGAAGGCCACCGCAGCTCCTACAATGAGCAGTTCTTC.

CDR3 loop: CASSPGDNNYEQYF. DNA for the CDR3: TGTGCCAGCTCACCCGGGGACAATAACTACGAGCAGTACTTC. This rearrangement joins TRBV18 to TRBJ2-7, with a weak D call TRBD1 (6 bases). V lost 3 bases and J lost 3, with 12 bases in between. The CDR3 loop spans 14 amino acids. Germline V lookup: CDR1 KGHSH, CDR2 LQKENI.

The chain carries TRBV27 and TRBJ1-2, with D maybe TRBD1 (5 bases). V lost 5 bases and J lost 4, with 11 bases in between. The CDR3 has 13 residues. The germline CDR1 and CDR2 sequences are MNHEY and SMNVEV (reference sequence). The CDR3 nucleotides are TGTGCCAGCAGTCCCAGGGCCGGCTATGGCTACACCTTC. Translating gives CASSPRAGYGYTF.

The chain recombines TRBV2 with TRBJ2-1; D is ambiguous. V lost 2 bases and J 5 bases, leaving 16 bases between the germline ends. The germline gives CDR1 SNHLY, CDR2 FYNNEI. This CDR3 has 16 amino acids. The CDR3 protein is CASSEWKGYVDNEQFF. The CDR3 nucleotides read TGTGCCAGCAGTGAATGGAAGGGATACGTGGACAATGAGCAGTTCTTC.

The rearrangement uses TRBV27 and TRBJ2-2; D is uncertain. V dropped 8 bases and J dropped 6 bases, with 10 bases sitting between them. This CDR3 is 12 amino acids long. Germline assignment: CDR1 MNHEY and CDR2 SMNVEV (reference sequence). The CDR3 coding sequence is TGTGCCAGCCTCGGATGGGCCGGGGAGCTGTTTTTT. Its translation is CASLGWAGELFF.

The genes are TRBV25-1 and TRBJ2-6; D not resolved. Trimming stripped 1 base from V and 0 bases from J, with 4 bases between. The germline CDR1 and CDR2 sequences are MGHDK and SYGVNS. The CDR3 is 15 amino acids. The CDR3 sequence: CASSELFSGANVLTF. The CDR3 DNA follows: TGTGCCAGCAGTGAATTGTTCTCTGGGGCCAACGTCCTGACTTTC. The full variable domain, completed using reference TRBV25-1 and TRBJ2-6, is EADIYQTPRYLVIGTGKKITLECSQTMGHDKMYWYQQDPGMELHLIHYSYGVNSTEKGDLSSESTVSRIRTEHFPLTLESARPSHTSQYLCASSELFSGANVLTFGAGSRLTVL.

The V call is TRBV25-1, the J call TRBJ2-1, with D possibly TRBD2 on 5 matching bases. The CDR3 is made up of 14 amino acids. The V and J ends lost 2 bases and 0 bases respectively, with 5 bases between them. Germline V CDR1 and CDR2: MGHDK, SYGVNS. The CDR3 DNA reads TGTGCCAGCAGTGAACGGGGCTCCTACAATGAGCAGTTCTTC. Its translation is CASSERGSYNEQFF. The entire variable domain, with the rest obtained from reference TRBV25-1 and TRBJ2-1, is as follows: EADIYQTPRYLVIGTGKKITLECSQTMGHDKMYWYQQDPGMELHLIHYSYGVNSTEKGDLSSESTVSRIRTEHFPLTLESARPSHTSQYLCASSERGSYNEQFFGPGTRLTVL.

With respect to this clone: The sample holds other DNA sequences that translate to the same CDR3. CDR3 coding DNA: TGTGCCAGCAGCTTAGACCAGAGCTCCTACAATGAGCAGTTCTTC. This gives the protein CASSLDQSSYNEQFF. The chain carries TRBV5-4 and TRBJ2-1; D remains unclear. Trimming removed 2 bases from V and 0 bases from J, with 9 bases in between. Germline V CDR1 and CDR2: SGHNT, YYREEE (reference sequence). This CDR3 is 15 amino acids long.

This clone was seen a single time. CDR3 nucleotides: TGTGCCAGCAGCGTAGACCCAGGCCCGCCTGGAAACACCATATATTTT. Its protein is CASSVDPGPPGNTIYF. The chain joins TRBV9 to TRBJ1-3; the D is unclear. Germline V gene sequence: CDR1 SGDLS, CDR2 YYNGEE. CDR3 size: 16 residues. Deletions cut 0 bases from V and 2 bases from J, with 12 bases between.

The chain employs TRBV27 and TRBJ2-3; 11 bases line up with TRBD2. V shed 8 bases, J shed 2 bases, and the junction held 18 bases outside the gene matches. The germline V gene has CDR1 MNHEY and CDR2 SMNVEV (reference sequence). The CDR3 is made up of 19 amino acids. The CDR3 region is CASLPGSSSGRRNTDTQYF. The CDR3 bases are TGTGCCAGCCTTCCTGGCTCGTCTAGCGGGAGGAGGAACACAGATACGCAGTATTTT.

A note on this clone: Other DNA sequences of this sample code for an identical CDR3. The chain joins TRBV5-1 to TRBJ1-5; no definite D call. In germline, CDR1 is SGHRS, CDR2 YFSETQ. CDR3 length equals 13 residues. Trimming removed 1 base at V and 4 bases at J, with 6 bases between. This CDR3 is CASSLNSNQPQHF. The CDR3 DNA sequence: TGCGCCAGCAGCTTGAACTCAAATCAGCCCCAGCATTTT.

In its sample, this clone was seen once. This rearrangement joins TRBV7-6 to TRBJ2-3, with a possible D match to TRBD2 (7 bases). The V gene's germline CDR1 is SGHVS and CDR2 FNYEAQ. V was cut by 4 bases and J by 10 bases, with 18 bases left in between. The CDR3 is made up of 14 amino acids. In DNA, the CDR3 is TGTGCCAGCAGCTCGGGAGAGGGGGGGAGCTCGCAGTATTTT. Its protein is CASSSGEGGSSQYF.

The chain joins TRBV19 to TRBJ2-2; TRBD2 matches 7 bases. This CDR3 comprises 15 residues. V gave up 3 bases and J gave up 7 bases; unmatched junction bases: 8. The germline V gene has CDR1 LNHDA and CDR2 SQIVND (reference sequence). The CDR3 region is CASSIGQTSFGELFF. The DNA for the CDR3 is TGTGCCAGTAGTATTGGGCAGACTAGCTTCGGGGAGCTGTTTTTT.

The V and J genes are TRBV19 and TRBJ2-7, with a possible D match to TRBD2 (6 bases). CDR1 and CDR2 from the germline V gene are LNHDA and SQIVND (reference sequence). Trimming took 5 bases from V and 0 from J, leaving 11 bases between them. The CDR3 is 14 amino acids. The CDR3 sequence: CASSSDYLSYEQYF. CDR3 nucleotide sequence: TGTGCCAGTAGTTCGGACTACCTCTCCTACGAGCAGTACTTC.

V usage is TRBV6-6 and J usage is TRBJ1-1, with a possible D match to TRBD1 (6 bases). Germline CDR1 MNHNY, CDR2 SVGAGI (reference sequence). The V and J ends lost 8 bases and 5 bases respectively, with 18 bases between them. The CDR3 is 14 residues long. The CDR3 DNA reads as TGTGCCAGCGAGGGACACCCAGGCATAACTGAAGCTTTCTTT. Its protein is CASEGHPGITEAFF.

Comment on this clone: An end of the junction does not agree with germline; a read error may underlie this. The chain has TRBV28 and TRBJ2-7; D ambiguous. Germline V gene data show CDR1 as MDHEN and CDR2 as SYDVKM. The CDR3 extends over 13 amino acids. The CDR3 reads CASKTYSVSEQYF. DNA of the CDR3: TGTGCAAGCAAGACCTATTCTGTCAGCGAGCAGTACTTC.

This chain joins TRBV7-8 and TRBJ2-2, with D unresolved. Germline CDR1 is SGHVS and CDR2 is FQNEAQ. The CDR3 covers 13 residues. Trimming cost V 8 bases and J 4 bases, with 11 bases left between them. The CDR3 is CASARMSTGELFF. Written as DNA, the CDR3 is TGTGCCAGCGCTAGAATGAGCACCGGGGAGCTGTTTTTT.

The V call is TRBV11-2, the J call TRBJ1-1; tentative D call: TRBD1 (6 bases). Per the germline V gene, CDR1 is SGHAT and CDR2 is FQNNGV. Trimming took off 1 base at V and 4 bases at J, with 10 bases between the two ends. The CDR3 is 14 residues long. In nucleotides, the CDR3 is TGTGCCAGCAGCTTAGTAGGGGGGGGCACTGAAGCTTTCTTT. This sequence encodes CASSLVGGGTEAFF.

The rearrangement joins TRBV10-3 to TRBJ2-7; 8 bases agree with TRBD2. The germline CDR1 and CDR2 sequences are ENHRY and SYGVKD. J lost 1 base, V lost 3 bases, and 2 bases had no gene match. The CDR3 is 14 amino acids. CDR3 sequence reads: CAISDLAGSYEQYF. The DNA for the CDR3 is TGTGCCATCAGTGACTTAGCGGGGTCCTACGAGCAGTACTTC.

This CDR3 reads CASSEGINYGYTF. DNA of the CDR3: TGCGCCAGCAGTGAGGGTATTAACTATGGCTACACCTTC. This chain links TRBV10-2 with TRBJ1-2; D is unclear. The length of the CDR3 is 13 residues. CDR1 is WSHSY and CDR2 is SAAADI in the germline V gene. V was cut by 2 bases and J by 1 base, with 5 bases left in between.

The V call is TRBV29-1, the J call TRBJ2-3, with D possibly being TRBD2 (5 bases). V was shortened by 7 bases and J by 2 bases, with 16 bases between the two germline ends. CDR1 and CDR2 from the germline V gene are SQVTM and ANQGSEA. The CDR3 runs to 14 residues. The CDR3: CSGRVKTYTDTQYF. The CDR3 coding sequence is TGCAGCGGGCGGGTCAAAACTTACACAGATACGCAGTATTTT.

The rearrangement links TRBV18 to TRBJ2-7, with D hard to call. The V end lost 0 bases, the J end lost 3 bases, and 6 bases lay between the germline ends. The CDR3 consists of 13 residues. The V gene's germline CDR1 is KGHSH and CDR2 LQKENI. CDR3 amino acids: CASSPPSFYEQYF. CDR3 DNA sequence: TGTGCCAGCTCACCACCTTCTTTCTACGAGCAGTACTTC.

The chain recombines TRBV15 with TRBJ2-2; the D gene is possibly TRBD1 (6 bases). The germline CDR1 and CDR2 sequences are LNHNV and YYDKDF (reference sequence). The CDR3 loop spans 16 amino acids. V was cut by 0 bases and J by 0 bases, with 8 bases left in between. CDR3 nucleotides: TGTGCCACCAGCAGAGAAGGACAGACGAACACCGGGGAGCTGTTTTTT. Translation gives CATSREGQTNTGELFF.

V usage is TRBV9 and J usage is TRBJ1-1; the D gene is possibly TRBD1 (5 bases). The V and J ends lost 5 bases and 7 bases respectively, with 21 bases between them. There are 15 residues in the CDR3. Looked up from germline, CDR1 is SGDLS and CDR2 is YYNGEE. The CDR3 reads CASSTSTTRGVEAFF. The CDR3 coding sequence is TGTGCCAGCAGTACCTCTACAACAAGAGGGGTTGAAGCTTTCTTT.

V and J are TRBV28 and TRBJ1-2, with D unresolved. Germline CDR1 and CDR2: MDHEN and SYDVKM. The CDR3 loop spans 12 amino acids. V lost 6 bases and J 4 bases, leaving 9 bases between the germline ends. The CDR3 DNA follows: TGTGCCAGCAGACAAACGACCTATGGCTACACCTTC. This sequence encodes CASRQTTYGYTF.

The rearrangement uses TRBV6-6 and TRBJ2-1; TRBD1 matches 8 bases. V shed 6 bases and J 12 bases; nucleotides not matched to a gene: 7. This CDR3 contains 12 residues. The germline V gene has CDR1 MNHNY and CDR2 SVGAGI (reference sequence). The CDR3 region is CASRLTGVGQFF. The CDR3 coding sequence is TGTGCCAGCAGATTGACAGGGGTAGGGCAGTTCTTC.

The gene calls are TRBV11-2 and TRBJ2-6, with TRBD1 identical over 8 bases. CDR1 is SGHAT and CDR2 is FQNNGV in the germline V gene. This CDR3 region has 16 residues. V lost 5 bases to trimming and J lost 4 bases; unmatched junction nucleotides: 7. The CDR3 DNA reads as TGTGCCAGCAGCCTCCGGACAGGGTCAGGGGCCAACGTCCTGACTTTC. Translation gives CASSLRTGSGANVLTF.

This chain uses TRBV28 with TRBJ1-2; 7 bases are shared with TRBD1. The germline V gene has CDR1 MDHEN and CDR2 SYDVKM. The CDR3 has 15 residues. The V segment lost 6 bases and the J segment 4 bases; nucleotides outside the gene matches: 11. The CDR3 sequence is CASSPTRTGLYGYTF. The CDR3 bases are TGTGCCAGCAGCCCAACTAGGACAGGCCTCTATGGCTACACCTTC.